This TCR beta chain is drawn from a study of T cells after yellow fever vaccination. Overall study findings and caveats: Booster sampling recovered most clones from primary vaccination (around 96% CD4, around 90% CD8).

The CDR3 length is 12 residues. The germline V gene has CDR1 DFQATT and CDR2 SNEGSKA (reference sequence). V lost 4 bases to trimming and J lost 8 bases, with 14 bases between them. A word on this clonotype: Its antigen remains unknown.

TCRdb re-called the 5' RACE reads with MiXCR, one entry per CDR3 protein. The table has 400,000 or so distinct CDR3 sequences, roughly a sixth seen once. This TCR came from a man aged 18 to 35 who received the YFV17D yellow fever vaccine. J is TRBJ1-2 and V is TRBV20-1, with D unresolved. The sequences come from PBMCs, collected before the yellow fever booster vaccination. The CDR3 spells CSAIDPVAGYTF. The CDR3 DNA is TGCAGTGCTATAGACCCTGTAGCGGGCTACACCTTC.